This T cell receptor beta chain was sequenced during a study of blood T cells in healthy people across ages (dated by TCRdb to the mid-2010s). At the level of the whole study: In model experiments, template switching captured roughly one uniquely barcoded TCR beta cDNA molecule for every two T cells. Age-related changes in TCR beta repertoire diversity were measured in the study by deep sequencing normalized with unique cDNA molecular identifiers. Four age groups were formed from the donors: young (average approximately 15 years), middle-aged (more than 35), aged (about 62) and long-lived (82). To avoid experimental bias, donors of different ages were randomly spread across the sequencing lanes. Using the same blood draw, the study looked at two additional independent replicas of 1 million unique cDNA reads for two donors, one aged 18 to 30 and the other aged 80 or older. The study at large found these results: Conclusive comparison of naive and antigen-experienced compartments was prevented by the profiling of bulk unsorted PBMCs. The CMV infection status of donors was not known, potentially confounding age-related changes in expanded clonotypes. As age increased, observed TCR beta diversity per million T cells dropped in a roughly linear way, and a significant reduction was already evident by age 40. There was a strong correlation between observed TCR beta diversity and the percentage of naive T cells measured by flow cytometry. Estimates of total diversity based on one million sequenced T cells were considered lower bounds and underestimates. Compared with the aged group, the long-lived group had more naive CD4+ T cells, fewer expanded clones and increased TCR diversity, suggesting age selection.

This clonotype was seen a handful of times. The clone's antigen remains unknown. No clone much larger than this one lies a single base away; base qualities are absent. The library was built by means of 5' RACE. The sequencing machine was an Illumina HiSeq 2500. A second roughly 7 to 12 cycle PCR used a sample-barcoded 5' primer and a J-beta primer mix. A template-switch 5' adaptor carrying 12 random nucleotides introduced a unique molecular identifier onto each TCR beta cDNA molecule. Each sample yielded at least 3 million CDR3-containing paired-end reads. First-strand cDNA synthesis was performed from all RNA using the Mint cDNA synthesis kit, with priming by a TRBC-specific oligonucleotide. Following uracil-DNA glycosylase treatment, a first 18-cycle PCR with universal primers M1SS and BC2_uni_R was performed on all cDNA. For the original study's pipeline: Each sample was normalized by randomly selecting 1 million high-quality reads, each carrying a distinct molecular identifier. Reads sharing molecular identifiers were discarded rather than binned into consensus sequences. CDR3 identification, clonotype clustering and error correction used MiTCR with a Q25 quality threshold and the strictest error-elimination algorithm. A nonparametric unseen species model using Euler transformation provided a lower-bound estimate of total TCR beta diversity. The public reads were reanalyzed by TCRdb: fastp trimming at Q25, MiXCR alignment, in-frame beta chains only. Here each entry gathers all rows of one CDR3 protein and keeps the most common genes and DNA. The V and J calls were determined by TCRdb, not by the authors. The sample has under 1 million distinct CDR3 sequences on record, approximately 48% of them singletons. The ten biggest clones cover around 21% of the sample.

The germline V end is reduced by 6 bases and the J end by 4 bases; junction bases left unmatched: 14. Including cysteine and phenylalanine, the CDR3 has 16 amino acids. Only the CDR3 region is kept as DNA, spanning 48 bases read in frame from base 1. Systemically healthy Caucasian individuals from Russia, 35 to 50 in total and aged roughly 6 to 100 years, were included as donors. Approximately 10 milliliters of peripheral blood were collected from each donor into EDTA-treated Vacutainer tubes. Ficoll-Paque density-gradient centrifugation was used to isolate PBMCs, with at least 7 million per sample. Trizol reagent was used to extract total RNA from PBMCs, with at least 6 micrograms per sample. For every donor, an aliquot of PBMCs went through flow cytometry to measure the percentages of naive CD45RAhigh/CD27high T cells.

The specimen sequenced was blood. This clonotype was sampled from a man in his 60s in good health. The chain uses TRBV12-3 or TRBV12-4 and TRBJ2-5; 7 nucleotides in the junction match TRBD1. CDR3 region: CASSPPTGNSVETQYF. The DNA is TGTGCCAGCAGCCCGCCGACAGGGAATTCGGTAGAGACCCAGTACTTC.